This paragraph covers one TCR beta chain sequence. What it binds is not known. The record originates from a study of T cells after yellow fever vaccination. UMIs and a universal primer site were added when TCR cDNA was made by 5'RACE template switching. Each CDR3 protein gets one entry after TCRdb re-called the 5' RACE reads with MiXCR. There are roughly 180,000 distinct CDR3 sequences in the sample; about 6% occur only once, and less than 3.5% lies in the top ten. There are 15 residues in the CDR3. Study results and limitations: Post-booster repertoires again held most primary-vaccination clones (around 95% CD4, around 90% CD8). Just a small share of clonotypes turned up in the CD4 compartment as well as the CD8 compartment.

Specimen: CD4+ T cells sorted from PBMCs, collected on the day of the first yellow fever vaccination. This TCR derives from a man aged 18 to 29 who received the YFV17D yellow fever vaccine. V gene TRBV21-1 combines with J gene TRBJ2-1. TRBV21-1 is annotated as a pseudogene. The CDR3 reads CASSNYTSSYNEQFF. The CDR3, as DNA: TGTGCCAGCAGCAATTACACCAGCTCCTACAATGAGCAGTTCTTC.